These T cell receptor beta chains were read from a single sample in a study of shared clonotypes between healthy human individuals. Produced via immunoSEQ multiplex PCR; TCRdb's table is partial and in-frame only. The sample lists approximately 530,000 clones, 95% to 96% occurring once. The source material was naive CD4+ T cells sorted from blood. These receptors came from a woman in her thirties in good health. Both conserved end residues are part of each CDR3. A D gene is named only where the DNA matches it firmly. Only some rows state a clone size, as once, few, many or a class for expanded clones.

D	J	size	V	DNA	CDR3
.	TRBJ1-4	.	TRBV2	TGTGCCAGCAGTCGTCAGGCTCCCGGGGAAAAACTGTTTTTT	CASSRQAPGEKLFF
.	TRBJ1-5	.	TRBV2	TGTGCCAGCACCGGACAGTCGAGCAATCAGCCCCAGCATTTT	CASTGQSSNQPQHF
.	TRBJ1-2	.	TRBV19	TGTGCCAGTACCATAGCGGGAAATAAGGGCTATGGCTACACCTTC	CASTIAGNKGYGYTF
TRBD2	TRBJ2-1	.	TRBV29-1	TGCAGCGTATCCGTCCTAGCGGAGCGCTACAATGAGCAGTTCTTC	CSVSVLAERYNEQFF
.	TRBJ2-7	.	TRBV23-1	TGCGCCAGCAGTCCCCCTAGGGGCTACGAGCAGTACTTC	CASSPPRGYEQYF
TRBD2	TRBJ2-4	.	TRBV6-6	TGTGCCAGCACTACAACTAGCGGGGACATTCAGTACTTC	CASTTTSGDIQYF
.	TRBJ1-4	once	TRBV5-6	TGTGCCAGCAGCTCTCTCCCGGGTCCAACTAATGAAAAACTGTTTTTT	CASSSLPGPTNEKLFF
.	TRBJ1-2	.	TRBV7-9	TGTGCCAGCAGCTTCAGTCCTAACTATGGCTACACCTTC	CASSFSPNYGYTF
.	TRBJ2-7	.	TRBV28	TGTGCCAGCACCAATCGGCTAGCCGTCTACGAGCAGTACTTC	CASTNRLAVYEQYF
.	TRBJ2-1	.	TRBV19	TGTGCCAGTACCGCGGGATTAGGAGAGCAGTTCTTC	CASTAGLGEQFF
.	TRBJ1-3	.	TRBV7-2	TGTGCCAGCGGTCGGCCGGGCTCTGGAAACACCATATATTTT	CASGRPGSGNTIYF
.	TRBJ2-7	.	TRBV19	TGTGCCAGTAGTATAGATCCGGACAAAAGCTACGAGCAGTACTTC	CASSIDPDKSYEQYF
.	TRBJ2-5	.	TRBV7-3	TGTGCCAGCAGCTCGGGTCCTTTGGAGACCCAGTACTTC	CASSSGPLETQYF
TRBD2	TRBJ2-2	.	TRBV30	TGTGCCTGGGAGAGGGGGCTAGCGGGAGTTGGCACCGGGGAGCTGTTTTTT	CAWERGLAGVGTGELFF
.	TRBJ2-1	once	TRBV18	TGTGCCAGCTCACCACGGGATCCTGAACGTCCAGTCTTC	CASSPRDPERPVF
.	TRBJ2-7	.	TRBV5-1	TGCGCCAGCAGCTATCTGGGCGGCAGGACCTACGAGCAGTACTTC	CASSYLGGRTYEQYF
TRBD1	TRBJ1-2	once	TRBV6-4	TGTGCCAGCAGTCGGGACAGGACCTCCGGCGGCTACACCTTC	CASSRDRTSGGYTF
.	TRBJ2-1	.	TRBV7-9	TGTGCCAGCAGCAGGGATCCCAGGCATGAGCAGTTCTTC	CASSRDPRHEQFF
.	TRBJ2-7	.	TRBV25-1	TGTGCCAGCAGTGAATACTGGTCCCAGGGGAAGCTCTACGAGCAGTACTTC	CASSEYWSQGKLYEQYF
.	TRBJ1-1	.	TRBV18	TGTGCCAGCTCACCCGGGTTTGGGGGCTGGAACACTGAAGCTTTCTTT	CASSPGFGGWNTEAFF
TRBD2	TRBJ2-7	.	TRBV7-8	TGTGCCAGCAGCTTAGGGGGACTAGCGGGTGCCTACGAGCAGTACTTC	CASSLGGLAGAYEQYF
.	TRBJ2-1	.	TRBV10-1	TGCGCCAGCAGTACGAGATGGGGGATCGGTGAGCAGTTCTTC	CASSTRWGIGEQFF
.	TRBJ2-2	.	TRBV7-9	TGTGCCAGCAGCTTAGGAACCTCGAACACCGGGGAGCTGTTTTTT	CASSLGTSNTGELFF
.	TRBJ1-4	.	TRBV5-4	TGTGCCAGCAGCCTCGGGACCTCTACAACTAATGAAAAACTGTTTTTT	CASSLGTSTTNEKLFF
TRBD2	TRBJ2-7	once	TRBV19	TGTGCCACCAACCCGGGACTAGTGGAAGGCGAGCAGTACTTC	CATNPGLVEGEQYF
.	TRBJ1-5	once	TRBV6-1	TGTGCCAGCAAGGAAGGGGGGCCGACGGAGCCCCAGCATTTT	CASKEGGPTEPQHF
TRBD1	TRBJ2-2	.	TRBV29-1	TGCAGCGTGGCAGGGACAGGCAACACCGGGGAGCTGTTTTTT	CSVAGTGNTGELFF
.	TRBJ1-1	once	TRBV11-2	TGTGCCAGCAGCTTAGGCCTGGGACAAGAAGCTTTCTTT	CASSLGLGQEAFF
.	TRBJ1-5	.	TRBV25-1	TGTGCCAGCAGTGACGGGCAGGATTACAATCAGCCCCAGCATTTT	CASSDGQDYNQPQHF
TRBD2	TRBJ2-7	once	TRBV29-1	TGCAGCGTTCAACTAGCGGGAGCTCTAAAGTCCTACGAGCAGTACTTC	CSVQLAGALKSYEQYF
TRBD2	TRBJ2-7	once	TRBV14	TGTGCCAGCAGCCAAGAGGCTAGCGGGAACTACGAGCAGTACTTC	CASSQEASGNYEQYF
TRBD2	TRBJ2-1	.	TRBV5-1	TGCGCCAGCAGCTTGGTTCCTAGCGGGAGCAAGTATGAGCAGTTCTTC	CASSLVPSGSKYEQFF
.	TRBJ1-2	.	TRBV6-5	TGTGCCAGCAGCAGTAGCCGGTCCTATGGCTACACCTTC	CASSSSRSYGYTF
.	TRBJ1-1	once	TRBV9	TGTGCCAGCAGCGTAGATTTGGGTAACACTGAAGCTTTCTTT	CASSVDLGNTEAFF
.	TRBJ2-5	.	TRBV16	TGTGCCAGCAGCCCACCCGGGATCCAAGAGACCCAGTACTTC	CASSPPGIQETQYF
.	TRBJ2-4	.	TRBV19	TGTGCCAGTAGTTCACAGGGCCCGCGGAAGTTGAACCTAGCCAAAAACATTCAGTACTTC	CASSSQGPRKLNLAKNIQYF
.	TRBJ2-5	.	TRBV7-6	TGTGCCAGCAGCCCCGGGACGGCAAGGGAGACCCAGTACTTC	CASSPGTARETQYF
TRBD2	TRBJ2-3	once	TRBV4-1	TGCGCCAGCAGCCAGATCCCTAGCGGGAGGGATACGCAGTATTTT	CASSQIPSGRDTQYF
.	TRBJ2-2	.	TRBV9	TGTGCCAGCAGCGTAGCGGTCACCGCGAACACCGGGGAGCTGTTTTTT	CASSVAVTANTGELFF
.	TRBJ2-7	.	TRBV6-1	TGTGCCAGCAGTGACCCGGGACGGAGCTCCTACGAGCAGTACTTC	CASSDPGRSSYEQYF
.	TRBJ2-5	.	TRBV28	TGTGCCAGCAGTTGGGGTCTACGGGTTCAAGAGACCCAGTACTTC	CASSWGLRVQETQYF
TRBD2	TRBJ2-2	.	TRBV5-1	TGCGCCAGCAAAACCGGGACTAGCGCCACCGGGGAGCTGTTTTTT	CASKTGTSATGELFF
TRBD2	TRBJ2-3	.	TRBV5-1	TGCGCCAGCAGGTTCGGGGCGGGAGGAGACACAGATACGCAGTATTTT	CASRFGAGGDTDTQYF
.	TRBJ1-1	.	TRBV2	TGTGCCAGCAGTATACAGGGGAACACTGAAGCTTTCTTT	CASSIQGNTEAFF